Listed below are T cell receptor beta chains from one sample, sequenced in a study of shared clonotypes between healthy human individuals. Sequencing was performed with immunoSEQ multiplex PCR; in TCRdb, only in-frame clones are kept and a portion is missing. The sample carries about a million clones, around 80% recorded once. The specimen was memory CD4+ T cells sorted from blood. The origin of the receptors is a man aged 18 to 29 in good health. The CDR3 runs from the conserved cysteine through the conserved F or W. The D gene is left open where the match is weak. Clone size is not always given. Where it is, it says once, few, many or a class for expanded clones.

length: 17; V: TRBV10-2; J: TRBJ2-4; D: TRBD1; size: NA; DNA: TGCGCCAGCAGACCCGGGGAAGGGGGCTCGGCCAAAAACATTCAGTACTTC; CDR3: CASRPGEGGSAKNIQYF
length: 13; V: TRBV18; J: TRBJ1-2; D: NA; size: NA; DNA: TGTGCCAGCTCACAAGACCTTAACTATGGCTACACCTTC; CDR3: CASSQDLNYGYTF
length: 15; V: TRBV5-1; J: TRBJ2-7; D: NA; size: NA; DNA: TGCGCCAGCAGCTTGGGGGGACAAGCAGACTACGAGCAGTACTTC; CDR3: CASSLGGQADYEQYF
length: 16; V: TRBV15; J: TRBJ2-2; D: NA; size: few; DNA: TGTGCCACCAGCAGAGATAGTGGCAGGCCCACCGGGGAGCTGTTTTTT; CDR3: CATSRDSGRPTGELFF
length: 16; V: TRBV7-6; J: TRBJ1-1; D: TRBD1; size: NA; DNA: TGTGCCAGCAGCCTTAAAGGTGGGCAGGGGGCGAGTGAAGCTTTCTTT; CDR3: CASSLKGGQGASEAFF
length: 15; V: TRBV5-1; J: TRBJ2-2; D: NA; size: few; DNA: TGCGCCAGCAGCTTGGCGGTCGGGAACACCGGGGAGCTGTTTTTT; CDR3: CASSLAVGNTGELFF
length: 16; V: TRBV6-5; J: TRBJ1-3; D: NA; size: NA; DNA: TGTGCCAGCAGTTGGGATTTGGCGAGCTCTGGAAACACCATATATTTT; CDR3: CASSWDLASSGNTIYF
length: 15; V: TRBV11-2; J: TRBJ1-2; D: NA; size: NA; DNA: TGTGCCAGCAGCTTAGCAGGAGAGGGACTCTATGGCTACACCTTC; CDR3: CASSLAGEGLYGYTF
length: 14; V: TRBV15; J: TRBJ2-7; D: NA; size: NA; DNA: TGTGCCACCAGCAGAGGGGACTGGAACTACGAGCAGTACTTC; CDR3: CATSRGDWNYEQYF
length: 14; V: TRBV28; J: TRBJ1-2; D: NA; size: once; DNA: TGTGCCAGCAGTAAATTACAGGGAAACTATGGCTACACCTTC; CDR3: CASSKLQGNYGYTF
length: 11; V: TRBV11-2; J: TRBJ2-1; D: NA; size: few; DNA: TGTGCCAGCAGCTTAGGGCTCCGGGAGTTCTTC; CDR3: CASSLGLREFF
length: 17; V: TRBV19; J: TRBJ2-7; D: TRBD2; size: once; DNA: TGTGCCAGTAGTCCCCTTTCTAGCGGGAGGGCCCCCTACGAGCAGTACTTC; CDR3: CASSPLSSGRAPYEQYF
length: 14; V: TRBV15; J: TRBJ2-7; D: TRBD1; size: NA; DNA: TGTGCAACCAAAAAGGACACAGGGGCCTACGAGCAGTACTTC; CDR3: CATKKDTGAYEQYF
length: 15; V: TRBV5-4; J: TRBJ2-1; D: NA; size: once; DNA: TGTGCCAGCTCCAACCAGGGGGGGCCTTACAATGAGCAGTTCTTC; CDR3: CASSNQGGPYNEQFF
length: 14; V: TRBV6-5; J: TRBJ1-2; D: NA; size: NA; DNA: TGTGCCAGCAGTTACTCAGCGACCCCCTATGGCTACACCTTC; CDR3: CASSYSATPYGYTF
length: 14; V: TRBV5-1; J: TRBJ2-5; D: NA; size: NA; DNA: TGCGCCAGCAGCTTCCTGACAGGCCAAGAGACCCAGTACTTC; CDR3: CASSFLTGQETQYF
length: 15; V: TRBV4-1; J: TRBJ2-5; D: TRBD1; size: NA; DNA: TGCGCCAGCAGCCAAGATCGACAGGGGGCAGAGACCCAGTACTTC; CDR3: CASSQDRQGAETQYF
length: 17; V: TRBV5-4; J: TRBJ2-7; D: NA; size: NA; DNA: TGTGCCAGCAGCTTGGAAGGGAGCGGCTCGAGCTCCTACGAGCAGTACTTC; CDR3: CASSLEGSGSSSYEQYF
length: 15; V: TRBV5-8; J: TRBJ2-3; D: NA; size: NA; DNA: TGTGCCAGCAGCTTGGAGGGAGGCGGCACAGATACGCAGTATTTT; CDR3: CASSLEGGGTDTQYF
length: 15; V: TRBV9; J: TRBJ2-4; D: NA; size: NA; DNA: TGTGCCAGCAGCGTAGAGAGGACTAAGGAAAACATTCAGTACTTC; CDR3: CASSVERTKENIQYF
length: 16; V: TRBV5-1; J: TRBJ2-3; D: TRBD2; size: NA; DNA: TGCGCCAGCAGCTCCGGGACTAGCGGGGCTAGGGATACGCAGTATTTT; CDR3: CASSSGTSGARDTQYF
length: 17; V: TRBV2; J: TRBJ2-2; D: NA; size: NA; DNA: TGTGCCAGCAGTGAAGTGGGGTGGCAGGGCAACACCGGGGAGCTGTTTTTT; CDR3: CASSEVGWQGNTGELFF
length: 15; V: TRBV10-3; J: TRBJ2-2; D: NA; size: NA; DNA: TGTGCCATCAGAAGCGGGACAAGGAACACCGGGGAGCTGTTTTTT; CDR3: CAIRSGTRNTGELFF
length: 14; V: TRBV6-6; J: TRBJ2-7; D: NA; size: few; DNA: TGTGCCAGCACTGAAATGGACTACTCCTACGAGCAGTACTTC; CDR3: CASTEMDYSYEQYF
length: 12; V: TRBV2; J: TRBJ1-2; D: NA; size: once; DNA: TGTGCCAGCAGTGTCTCAACGGAAGGCTACACCTTC; CDR3: CASSVSTEGYTF
length: 13; V: TRBV5-4; J: TRBJ2-4; D: NA; size: NA; DNA: TGTGCCAGCAGCTTAGTAGCGGAAAACATTCAGTACTTC; CDR3: CASSLVAENIQYF
length: 14; V: TRBV5-4; J: TRBJ2-7; D: NA; size: NA; DNA: TGTGCCAGCAGCCCAGGGACTGGGTCCCGCGAGCAGTACTTC; CDR3: CASSPGTGSREQYF
length: 13; V: TRBV5-6; J: TRBJ2-7; D: TRBD2; size: NA; DNA: TGTGCCAGCAGCTTCCTAGCGGCATACGAGCAGTACTTC; CDR3: CASSFLAAYEQYF
length: 17; V: TRBV14; J: TRBJ1-3; D: NA; size: NA; DNA: TGTGCCAGCAGCCAAGTTGCAGGGTCCCTCTCTGGAAACACCATATATTTT; CDR3: CASSQVAGSLSGNTIYF
length: 15; V: TRBV6-1; J: TRBJ1-1; D: NA; size: once; DNA: TGTGCCAGCAGACCCCCGGGGGGCGGGGGCACTGAAGCTTTCTTT; CDR3: CASRPPGGGGTEAFF
length: 15; V: TRBV5-1; J: TRBJ2-1; D: NA; size: NA; DNA: TGCGCCAGCAGCTTGGACGTCGGAAACTACAATGAGCAGTTCTTC; CDR3: CASSLDVGNYNEQFF
length: 16; V: TRBV7-8; J: TRBJ1-1; D: NA; size: NA; DNA: TGTGCCAGCAGCTTAGTGTTGCAGGGTACGAACACTGAAGCTTTCTTT; CDR3: CASSLVLQGTNTEAFF
length: 14; V: TRBV19; J: TRBJ1-2; D: TRBD1; size: NA; DNA: TGTGCCAGCGATAGCGGACAGGGGATCTATGGCTACACCTTC; CDR3: CASDSGQGIYGYTF
length: 14; V: TRBV7-3; J: TRBJ2-1; D: TRBD2; size: NA; DNA: TGTGCCAGCAGCTCGCGGGGAGGGGTGAATGAGCAGTTCTTC; CDR3: CASSSRGGVNEQFF
length: 15; V: TRBV19; J: TRBJ2-5; D: TRBD1; size: NA; DNA: TGTGCCAGTAGTACGATGAGGGGGCTGGGTGAGACCCAGTACTTC; CDR3: CASSTMRGLGETQYF
length: 15; V: TRBV5-1; J: TRBJ2-7; D: TRBD1; size: once; DNA: TGCGCCAGCAGCCCGGGGACAGGGGGCTCCCACGAGCAGTACTTC; CDR3: CASSPGTGGSHEQYF
length: 13; V: TRBV7-9; J: TRBJ1-4; D: NA; size: NA; DNA: TGTGCCAGCAGCTTGAGCGGATCTGAAAAACTGTTTTTT; CDR3: CASSLSGSEKLFF
length: 14; V: TRBV14; J: TRBJ1-6; D: NA; size: NA; DNA: TGTGCCAGCAGCCCGGGGGGGGGTCTTACACCCCTCCACTTT; CDR3: CASSPGGGLTPLHF
length: 15; V: TRBV11-2; J: TRBJ1-5; D: NA; size: NA; DNA: TGTGCCAGCAGCGGTGGGACAAAGAGCAATCAGCCCCAGCATTTT; CDR3: CASSGGTKSNQPQHF
length: 15; V: TRBV6-5; J: TRBJ2-1; D: TRBD2; size: NA; DNA: TGTGCCAGCAGTTCTGGACTAGCGGGGTACAATGAGCAGTTCTTC; CDR3: CASSSGLAGYNEQFF
length: 11; V: TRBV29-1; J: TRBJ2-1; D: NA; size: NA; DNA: TGCAGCGTGCGACTAGACGTTGAGCAGTTCTTC; CDR3: CSVRLDVEQFF
length: 15; V: TRBV5-1; J: TRBJ1-6; D: NA; size: NA; DNA: TGCGCCAGCAGCTTGGGGAGGGGTTGGGAATCACCCCTCCACTTT; CDR3: CASSLGRGWESPLHF
length: 15; V: TRBV7-2; J: TRBJ2-7; D: NA; size: NA; DNA: TGTGCCAGCAGCCCACGGGGAGCGACCTCCTACGAGCAGTACTTC; CDR3: CASSPRGATSYEQYF
length: 12; V: TRBV19; J: TRBJ2-3; D: NA; size: once; DNA: TGTGCCAGTAGTTCCCTCGCAGATACGCAGTATTTT; CDR3: CASSSLADTQYF
length: 17; V: TRBV4-1; J: TRBJ1-6; D: NA; size: NA; DNA: TGCGCCAGCAGCCTCCTTAAAGCGGGGATTTATAATTCACCCCTCCACTTT; CDR3: CASSLLKAGIYNSPLHF
length: 13; V: TRBV6-8; J: TRBJ1-5; D: NA; size: NA; DNA: TGTGCCAGCAGTACGGGGGGGAATCAGCCCCAGCATTTT; CDR3: CASSTGGNQPQHF
length: 15; V: TRBV19; J: TRBJ1-4; D: TRBD1; size: once; DNA: TGTGCCAGTAGTAGGACCTCAGGGGGCCATGAAAAACTGTTTTTT; CDR3: CASSRTSGGHEKLFF
length: 11; V: TRBV5-6; J: TRBJ2-1; D: NA; size: once; DNA: TGTGCCAGCAGCTTGATCGATGAGCAGTTCTTC; CDR3: CASSLIDEQFF
length: 14; V: TRBV27; J: TRBJ2-7; D: NA; size: NA; DNA: TGTGCCAGCAGTTTGACGGTGACCCTTTCCGAGCAGTACTTC; CDR3: CASSLTVTLSEQYF
length: 12; V: TRBV29-1; J: TRBJ1-1; D: NA; size: NA; DNA: TGCAGCGTTTGCCCTATGAACACTGAAGCTTTCTTT; CDR3: CSVCPMNTEAFF
length: 14; V: TRBV18; J: TRBJ1-6; D: NA; size: NA; DNA: TGTGCCAGCTCAGCAGGGGAGGGAGGCTCACCCCTCCACTTT; CDR3: CASSAGEGGSPLHF
length: 16; V: TRBV2; J: TRBJ1-2; D: NA; size: NA; DNA: TGTGCCAGCAGCCTCCAAGGGGGACTAGCTAACTATGGCTACACCTTC; CDR3: CASSLQGGLANYGYTF